The next 2 T cell receptor beta chains were all read from a single sample in a study of cytomegalovirus exposure and HLA in healthy donors. The PCR used 60 Vbeta and 13 Jbeta primers. Produced via immunoSEQ multiplex PCR; TCRdb's table is partial and in-frame only. The table includes roughly 160,000 clones, about three quarters detected once. Sequences were obtained from PBMCs. The receptor set was obtained from a girl under 18 in good health and CMV-seronegative.

The rearrangement links TRBV7-6 to TRBJ1-5; D ambiguous. This CDR3 spans 14 amino acids. Germline lookup yields CDR1 SGHVS and CDR2 FNYEAQ. V lost 1 base to trimming and J lost 4 bases, with 8 bases between them. CDR3: CASSLVGENQPQHF. The CDR3, as DNA: TGTGCCAGCAGCTTAGTGGGAGAAAATCAGCCCCAGCATTTT.

This clone was observed a few times. One end of the junction is discordant with germline, which a read error may explain. V gene TRBV7-7 combines with J gene TRBJ2-2; D not resolved. Germline CDR1 reads SSHAT; CDR2 reads FNYEAQ (reference sequence). The CDR3 length is 11 residues. CDR3 residues: CASSFGGELFF. CDR3 sequence (DNA): TGTGCTAGCAGCTTCGGCGGGGAGCTGTTTTTT.